This record concerns one T cell receptor (beta chain) sequence. Per germline, CDR1 LNHDA and CDR2 SQIVND (reference sequence). This CDR3 region has 14 residues. These data come from a study of blood T cell repertoires in COVID-19. Study-level background: The United States, Italy and Spain supplied acute and convalescent COVID-19 samples. T cells, B-cell-depleted T cells, or PBMCs supplied cDNA or gDNA.

In the source study's methods: For nucleated cells, counts were estimated from reference gene primer amplification. Some clones are missing from TCRdb's copy, which holds only in-frame ones; the method was immunoSEQ multiplex PCR. V and J calls plus clone size are reproduced from that table; the DNA served to infer D and trimming. This repertoire shows under 85,000 clones, approximately 83% found once; its top ten account for 15% to 20%. This chain joins TRBV19 and TRBJ2-1, with TRBD1 matching over 7 bases. The origin of this receptor is a man aged 40-49 years with COVID-19, enrolled during active disease. Sequencing was carried out using peripheral blood. The CDR3 is CASRTGPSYNEQFF. Here the CDR3 DNA reads TGTGCTAGCAGGACAGGCCCTTCCTACAATGAGCAGTTCTTC.